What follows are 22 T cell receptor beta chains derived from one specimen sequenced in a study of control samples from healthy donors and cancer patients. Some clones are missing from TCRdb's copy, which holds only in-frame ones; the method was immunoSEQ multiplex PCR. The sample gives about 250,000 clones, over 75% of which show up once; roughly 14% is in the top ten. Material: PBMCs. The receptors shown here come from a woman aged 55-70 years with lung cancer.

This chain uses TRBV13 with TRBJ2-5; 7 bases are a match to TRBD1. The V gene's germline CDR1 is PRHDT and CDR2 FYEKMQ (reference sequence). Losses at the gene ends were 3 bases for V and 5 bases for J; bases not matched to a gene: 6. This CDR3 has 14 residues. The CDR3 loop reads CASSLRQGSETQYF. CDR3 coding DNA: TGTGCCAGCAGCTTGCGACAGGGAAGCGAGACCCAGTACTTC.

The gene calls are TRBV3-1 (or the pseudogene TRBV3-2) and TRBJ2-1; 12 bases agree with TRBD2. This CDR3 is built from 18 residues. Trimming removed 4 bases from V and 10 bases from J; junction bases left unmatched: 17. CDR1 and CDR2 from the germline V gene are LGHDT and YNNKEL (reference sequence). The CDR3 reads CASSPRGGTSGGSVEQFF. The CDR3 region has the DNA TGTGCCAGCAGCCCCCGGGGGGGAACTAGCGGGGGGTCAGTAGAGCAGTTCTTC.

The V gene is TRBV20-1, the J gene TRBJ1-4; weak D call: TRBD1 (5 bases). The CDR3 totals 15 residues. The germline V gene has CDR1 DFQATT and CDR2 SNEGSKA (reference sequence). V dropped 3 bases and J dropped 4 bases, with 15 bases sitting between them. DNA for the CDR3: TGCAGTGCTAGTTTCCAGGGACCGAGTAATGAAAAACTGTTTTTT. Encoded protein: CSASFQGPSNEKLFF.

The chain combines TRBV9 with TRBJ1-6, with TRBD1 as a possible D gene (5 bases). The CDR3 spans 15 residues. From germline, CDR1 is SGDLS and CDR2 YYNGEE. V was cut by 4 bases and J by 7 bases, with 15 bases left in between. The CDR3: CASSPPGGKNSPLHF. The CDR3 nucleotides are TGTGCCAGCAGCCCCCCCGGGGGTAAAAATTCACCCCTCCACTTT.

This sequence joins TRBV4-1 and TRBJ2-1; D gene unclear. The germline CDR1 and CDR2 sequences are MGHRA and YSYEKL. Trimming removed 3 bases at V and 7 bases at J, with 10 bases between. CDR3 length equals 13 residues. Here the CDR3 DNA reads TGCGCCAGCAGCCAGGTTGACCGGAATGAGCAGTTCTTC. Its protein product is CASSQVDRNEQFF.

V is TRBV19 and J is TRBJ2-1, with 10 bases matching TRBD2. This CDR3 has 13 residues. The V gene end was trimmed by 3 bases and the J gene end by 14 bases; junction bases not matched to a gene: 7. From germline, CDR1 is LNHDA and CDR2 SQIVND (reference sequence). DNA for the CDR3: TGTGCCAGTAGTATTTCTCTAGCGGGAGCGAAGTTCTTC. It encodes CASSISLAGAKFF.

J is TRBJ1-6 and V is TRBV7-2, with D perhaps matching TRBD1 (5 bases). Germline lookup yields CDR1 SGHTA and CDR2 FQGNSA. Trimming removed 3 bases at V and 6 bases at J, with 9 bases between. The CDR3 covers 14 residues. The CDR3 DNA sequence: TGTGCCAGCAGCTTGGGACTGAGTAATTCACCCCTCCACTTT. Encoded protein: CASSLGLSNSPLHF.

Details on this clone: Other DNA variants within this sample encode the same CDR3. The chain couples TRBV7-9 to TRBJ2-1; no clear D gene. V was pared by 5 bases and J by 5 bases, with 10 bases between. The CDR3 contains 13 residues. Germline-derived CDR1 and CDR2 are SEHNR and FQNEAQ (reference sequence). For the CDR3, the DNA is TGTGCCAGCAGCCCTGCACCCGACAATGAGCAGTTCTTC. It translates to CASSPAPDNEQFF.

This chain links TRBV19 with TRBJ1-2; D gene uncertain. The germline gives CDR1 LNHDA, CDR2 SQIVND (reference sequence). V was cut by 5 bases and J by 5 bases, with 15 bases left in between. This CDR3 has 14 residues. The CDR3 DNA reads TGTGCCAGTAGTGGAGGCCTCTCCTTTTATGGCTACACCTTC. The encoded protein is CASSGGLSFYGYTF.

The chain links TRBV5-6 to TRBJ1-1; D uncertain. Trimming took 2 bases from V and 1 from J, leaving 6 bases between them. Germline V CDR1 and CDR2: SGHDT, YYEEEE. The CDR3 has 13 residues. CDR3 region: CASSFRENTEAFF. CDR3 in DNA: TGTGCCAGCAGCTTCCGGGAGAACACTGAAGCTTTCTTT.

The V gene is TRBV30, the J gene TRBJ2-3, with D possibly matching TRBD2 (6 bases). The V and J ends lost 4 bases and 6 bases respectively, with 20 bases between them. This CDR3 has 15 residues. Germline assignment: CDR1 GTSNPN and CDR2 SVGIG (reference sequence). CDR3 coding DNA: TGTGCCTGGACCCGGGGGTACGGGGAAGGGGATACGCAGTATTTT. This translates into CAWTRGYGEGDTQYF.

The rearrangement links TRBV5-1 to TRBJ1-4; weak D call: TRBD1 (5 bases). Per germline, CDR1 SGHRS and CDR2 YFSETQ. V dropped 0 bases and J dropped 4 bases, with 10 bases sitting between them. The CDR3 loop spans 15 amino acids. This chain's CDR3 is CASSLAKTDNEKLFF. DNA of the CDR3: TGCGCCAGCAGCTTGGCCAAGACAGATAATGAAAAACTGTTTTTT.

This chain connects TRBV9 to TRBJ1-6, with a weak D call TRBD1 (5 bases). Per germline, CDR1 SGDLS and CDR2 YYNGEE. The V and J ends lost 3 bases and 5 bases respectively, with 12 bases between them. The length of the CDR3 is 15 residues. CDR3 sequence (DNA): TGTGCCAGCAGCGGAGGGACGGAAAATAATTCACCCCTCCACTTT. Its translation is CASSGGTENNSPLHF.

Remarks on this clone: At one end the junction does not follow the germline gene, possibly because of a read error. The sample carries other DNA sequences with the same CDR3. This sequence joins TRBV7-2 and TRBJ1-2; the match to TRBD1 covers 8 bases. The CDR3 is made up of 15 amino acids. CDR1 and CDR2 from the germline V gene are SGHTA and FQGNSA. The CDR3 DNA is TGTGCCAGCAGCTTAGGGGACAGGATCCTCTATGGCTACACTTTC. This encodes CASSLGDRILYGYTF.

CDR3 sequence: CASRGQFPNEKLFF. The CDR3 DNA is TGCGCCAGCAGGGGACAGTTCCCTAATGAAAAACTGTTTTTT. The rearrangement joins TRBV10-1 to TRBJ1-4, with 7 bases lining up with TRBD1. This CDR3 is built from 14 residues. V lost 6 bases and J lost 3; bases outside the gene matches: 4. Germline V CDR1 and CDR2: WNHNN, SYGVQD (reference sequence).

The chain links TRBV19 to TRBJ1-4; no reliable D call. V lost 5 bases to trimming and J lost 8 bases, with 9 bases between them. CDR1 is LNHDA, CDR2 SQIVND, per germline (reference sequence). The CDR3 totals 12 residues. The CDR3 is CASSPLQEKLFF. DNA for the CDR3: TGTGCCAGTAGTCCCCTTCAAGAAAAACTGTTTTTT.

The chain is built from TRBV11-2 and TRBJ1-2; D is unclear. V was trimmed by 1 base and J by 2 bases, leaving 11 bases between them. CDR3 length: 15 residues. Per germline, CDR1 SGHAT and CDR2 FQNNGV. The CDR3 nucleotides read TGTGCCAGCAGCTTAGCGGCAGGCCTCAACTATGGCTACACCTTC. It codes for CASSLAAGLNYGYTF.

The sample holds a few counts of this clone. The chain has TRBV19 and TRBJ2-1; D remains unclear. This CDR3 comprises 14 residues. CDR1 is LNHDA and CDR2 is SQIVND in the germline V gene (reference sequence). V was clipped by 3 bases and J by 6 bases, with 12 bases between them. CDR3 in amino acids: CASSIRAPGNEQFF. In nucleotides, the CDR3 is TGTGCCAGTAGTATTCGGGCCCCGGGCAATGAGCAGTTCTTC.

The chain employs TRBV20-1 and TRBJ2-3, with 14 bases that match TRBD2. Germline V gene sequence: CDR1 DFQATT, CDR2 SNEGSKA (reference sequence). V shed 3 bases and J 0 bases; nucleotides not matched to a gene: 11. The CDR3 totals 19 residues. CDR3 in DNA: TGCAGTGCTAGTGGTTCTATCGGACTAGCGGGGGGAAGCACAGATACGCAGTATTTT. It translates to CSASGSIGLAGGSTDTQYF.

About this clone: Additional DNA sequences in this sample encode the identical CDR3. The CDR3 DNA follows: TGCGCCAGCAGCTCATCCTACGAGCAGTACTTC. This gives the protein CASSSSYEQYF. The genes are TRBV5-1 and TRBJ2-7, with unresolved D. Trimming cost V 3 bases and J 1 base, with 2 bases left between them. CDR1 SGHRS and CDR2 YFSETQ come from the germline V gene. There are 11 residues in the CDR3.

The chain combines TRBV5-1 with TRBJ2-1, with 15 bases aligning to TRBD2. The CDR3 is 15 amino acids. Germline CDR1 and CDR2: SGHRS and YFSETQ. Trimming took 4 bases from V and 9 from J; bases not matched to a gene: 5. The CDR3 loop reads CASSLGLAGGSEQFF. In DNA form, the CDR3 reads TGCGCCAGCAGCCTCGGACTAGCGGGAGGGAGTGAGCAGTTCTTC.

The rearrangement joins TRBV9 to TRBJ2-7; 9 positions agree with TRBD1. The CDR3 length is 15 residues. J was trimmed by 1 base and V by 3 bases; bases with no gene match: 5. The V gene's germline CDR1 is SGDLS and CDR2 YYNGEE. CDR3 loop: CASSAGTGTSYEQYF. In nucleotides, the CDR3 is TGTGCCAGCAGCGCCGGGACAGGGACGTCCTACGAGCAGTACTTC.